This T cell receptor beta chain was captured by sequencing in a study of cytomegalovirus exposure and HLA in healthy donors. Study conclusions and caveats: Association of a missense DCLRE1C variant with TCR beta V- and J-gene trimming was reported in a later analysis. Apart from CMV serostatus, no immune exposure information was available. There was a cluster of highly shared sequence variants that was likely a sequencing artifact. Among the CMV-associated chains, three were confirmed in vitro as specific for CMV antigens.

A word on this clone: Its specificity is not known.

Trimming took 6 bases from V and 2 from J; bases not matched to a gene: 10. The CDR3 is made up of 16 amino acids. Germline values: CDR1 SNHLY, CDR2 FYNNEI. The PCR used 60 Vbeta and 13 Jbeta primers. The assay was immunoSEQ multiplex PCR, and TCRdb's table has in-frame clones only and misses some. Counted here are 100,000 to 150,000 clones, 60% to 85% occurring once; the ten biggest clones make up 1.8%. The chain recombines TRBV2 with TRBJ2-3, with 8 bases lining up with TRBD2. The sample was PBMCs. This receptor was obtained from a female donor in good health and CMV-seropositive. The CDR3 DNA sequence: TGTGCCAGCAGCGGGAGCGGGGGCCACCTCACAGATACGCAGTATTTT. It specifies CASSGSGGHLTDTQYF.